This TCR beta chain was captured in a study of T-cell reconstitution after alpha-beta-depleted transplantation in children. This clonotype was counted at least ten times. What it binds is not known. Molecular barcoding with unique molecular identifiers was used for the TCRbeta library. Using its own MiXCR run on the PCR reads, TCRdb lists one record per CDR3 protein. Among about 580,000 distinct CDR3 sequences listed, about 23% were seen once. The CDR3 runs 14 residues. Whole-study findings and limits: Counts and diversity of T cells one year after transplant came mostly from newly produced T cells.

The chain links TRBV21-1 to TRBJ1-1. TRBV21-1 is assigned pseudogene status. This specimen was PBMCs, mostly from graft donor cells, taken 360 days after TCRalphabeta/CD19-depleted stem cell transplant. The receptor was isolated from a boy younger than two who had a stem cell transplant for acute myeloid leukemia, so the T cells may come from the graft donor. CDR3 protein: CASSGGRSNTEAFF. As DNA, the CDR3 is TGTGCCAGCAGCGGAGGCAGGTCAAACACTGAAGCTTTCTTT.